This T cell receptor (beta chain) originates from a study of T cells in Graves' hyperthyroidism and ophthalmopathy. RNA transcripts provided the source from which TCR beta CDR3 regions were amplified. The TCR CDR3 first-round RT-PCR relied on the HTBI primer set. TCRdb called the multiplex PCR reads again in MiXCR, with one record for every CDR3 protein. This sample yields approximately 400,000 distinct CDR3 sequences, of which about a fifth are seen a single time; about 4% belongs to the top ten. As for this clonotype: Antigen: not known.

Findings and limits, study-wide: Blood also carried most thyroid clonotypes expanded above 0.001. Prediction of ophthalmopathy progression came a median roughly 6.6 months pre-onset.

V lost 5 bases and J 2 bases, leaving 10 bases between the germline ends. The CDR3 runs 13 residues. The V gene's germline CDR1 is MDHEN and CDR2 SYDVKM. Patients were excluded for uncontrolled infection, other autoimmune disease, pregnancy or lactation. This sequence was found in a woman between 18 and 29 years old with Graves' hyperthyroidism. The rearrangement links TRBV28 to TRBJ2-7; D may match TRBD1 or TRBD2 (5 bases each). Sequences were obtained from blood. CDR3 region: CASSMQGPYEQYF. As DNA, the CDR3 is TGTGCCAGCAGTATGCAGGGACCCTACGAGCAGTACTTC.